The clone carrying this T cell receptor (beta chain) was counted a few times. This sample stems from a study of beta chain features in type 1 diabetes. V gave up 3 bases and J gave up 7 bases, with 7 bases separating them. This CDR3 has 12 amino acids. From germline, CDR1 is SNHLY and CDR2 FYNNEI. TCRB transcripts that were expressed got sequenced, as all of the isolated RNA had been reverse transcribed. TCRdb's table, derived via immunoSEQ multiplex PCR, lists solely in-frame clones and lacks some. In the table there are 300,000 to 350,000 clones, less than 9.5% of which are singletons. The rearrangement uses TRBV2 and TRBJ1-5; D unclear. This clonotype was sampled from a woman under 30 in good health. Input material: central memory CD4+ T cells from blood. Written as DNA, the CDR3 is TGTGCCAGCAGTGACCAGCTCCAGCCCCAGCATTTT. It specifies CASSDQLQPQHF. Together with reference TRBV2 and TRBJ1-5, the CDR3 gives the full variable domain: EPEVTQTPSHQVTQMGQEVILRCVPISNHLYFYWYRQILGQKVEFLVSFYNNEISEKSEIFDDQFSVERPDGSNFTLKIRSTKLEDSAMYFCASSDQLQPQHFGDGTRLSIL.